Sequencing of this T cell receptor beta chain was carried out in a study of blood T cell repertoires in COVID-19. Overall study context: Both acute and convalescent COVID-19 samples were obtained from the United States, Italy and Spain.

This CDR3 region has 13 residues. The germline CDR1 and CDR2 sequences are SGHVS and FQNEAQ. V lost 5 bases and J lost 0, with 7 bases in between. Original processing notes: Amplification of reference gene primers provided the estimated nucleated cell counts. TCRdb keeps only in-frame clones here, not all; method: immunoSEQ multiplex PCR. Clonal size and the V and J genes are those of that table, whereas D and trimming came from the DNA. The sample holds 60,000 to 75,000 clones, 86% seen once. This clone was observed a single time. This chain joins TRBV7-8 and TRBJ1-1; D remains ambiguous. The material sequenced was peripheral blood. This sequence originates from a man between 70 and 80 years old with active COVID-19. CDR3 sequence reads: CASSAGMNTEAFF. Here the CDR3 DNA reads TGTGCCAGCAGCGCGGGGATGAACACTGAAGCTTTCTTT.